The 26 T cell receptor beta chains below all came from one sample that was sequenced in a study of cytomegalovirus exposure and HLA in healthy donors. This table comes from immunoSEQ multiplex PCR, and its TCRdb copy is limited to in-frame clones, with some not included. The sample consists of about 73,000 clones, 90% to 95% of them appearing once. Material for sequencing was PBMCs. Every receptor here comes from a man aged 18 to 30 in good health and CMV-seronegative.

Written as DNA, the CDR3 is TGCGCCAGCAGCCAAGATAGGGACAGAGGCAATCAGCCCCAGCATTTT. Translated, it gives CASSQDRDRGNQPQHF. The V and J genes are TRBV4-3 and TRBJ1-5; 7 bases match TRBD1. CDR3 size: 16 residues. The J segment lost 2 bases and the V segment lost 0 bases, leaving 4 bases of the junction unmatched. From germline, CDR1 is LGHNA and CDR2 YSLEER.

This clone occurred a few times. At one end the junction does not follow the germline gene, possibly because of a read error. The chain carries TRBV23-1 and TRBJ1-4; D not resolved. TRBV23-1 is an open reading frame, and its role is uncertain. This CDR3 is 8 amino acids long. The CDR3 DNA follows: TGCGCCAGCAGTCGAGAAGTTTTT. Translation: CASSREVF.

The CDR3 is CASLTSGTGELFF. Written as DNA, the CDR3 is TGTGCCAGCCTAACGTCAGGGACCGGGGAGCTGTTTTTT. This sequence joins TRBV6-5 and TRBJ2-2; a possible D gene is TRBD1 (5 bases). The CDR3 has 13 amino acids. V was shortened by 8 bases and J by 5 bases, with 12 bases between the two germline ends. CDR1 and CDR2 (germline): MNHEY, SVGAGI.

The V gene is TRBV5-1, the J gene TRBJ1-1; 8 positions agree with TRBD1. The CDR3 runs to 13 residues. V was clipped by 0 bases and J by 9 bases; unmatched bases: 4. Germline-derived CDR1 and CDR2 are SGHRS and YFSETQ. The CDR3 loop is CASSLAAGGKAFF. The CDR3 nucleotides are TGCGCCAGCAGCTTGGCAGCAGGGGGCAAAGCTTTCTTT.

This chain links TRBV5-6 with TRBJ2-3, with 9 bases fitting TRBD2. This CDR3 has 14 residues. With 2 bases clipped from V and 6 bases from J, the junction kept 4 bases outside the gene matches. CDR1 is SGHDT and CDR2 is YYEEEE in the germline V gene. The CDR3 DNA reads as TGTGCCAGCAGCTTCGCTAGCGGGGCGGATACGCAGTATTTT. This gives the protein CASSFASGADTQYF.

This chain joins TRBV25-1 and TRBJ2-5, with a tentative D call TRBD2 (6 bases). Trimming left V 6 bases short and J 5 bases short, with 13 bases between. Germline CDR1 MGHDK, CDR2 SYGVNS. The CDR3 length is 13 residues. Here the CDR3 DNA reads TGTGCCAGCAGGCACTCCCGGGGGGAGACCCAGTACTTC. It is translated as CASRHSRGETQYF. Full variable domain (rest looked up from reference TRBV25-1 and TRBJ2-5): EADIYQTPRYLVIGTGKKITLECSQTMGHDKMYWYQQDPGMELHLIHYSYGVNSTEKGDLSSESTVSRIRTEHFPLTLESARPSHTSQYLCASRHSRGETQYFGPGTRLLVL.

This clone was recorded only once. V and J are TRBV5-1 and TRBJ1-3; TRBD1 aligns across 7 bases. CDR1 SGHRS and CDR2 YFSETQ come from the germline V gene. CDR3 length equals 14 residues. V trimming: 4 bases; J trimming: 0 bases; junction bases outside the gene matches: 1. CDR3 sequence (DNA): TGCGCCAGCAGCCAGGGGGGCTCTGGAAACACCATATATTTT. This encodes CASSQGGSGNTIYF.

J is TRBJ1-2 and V is TRBV7-8; D gene unclear. Trimming pared 4 bases from V and 2 bases from J, leaving 14 bases between. Germline V lookup: CDR1 SGHVS, CDR2 FQNEAQ. The CDR3 sequence is 15 residues long. CDR3 coding DNA: TGTGCCAGCAGCTCCGGTGTGGAGTTCAACTATGGCTACACCTTC. The encoded protein is CASSSGVEFNYGYTF.

This chain connects TRBV11-2 to TRBJ2-5, with 7 bases that match TRBD2. The CDR3 runs 11 residues. Trimming took 8 bases from V and 3 from J; bases not matched to a gene: 0. Looked up from germline, CDR1 is SGHAT and CDR2 is FQNNGV. The CDR3: CASGGEETQYF. The CDR3 DNA reads TGTGCCAGCGGGGGGGAAGAGACCCAGTACTTC.

The rearrangement uses TRBV9 and TRBJ2-3; perhaps TRBD2 as D (7 bases). This CDR3 region has 16 residues. The V gene lost 0 bases and the J gene lost 3 bases, with 14 bases spanning the gap. Per the germline V gene, CDR1 is SGDLS and CDR2 is YYNGEE. The chain's CDR3 is CASSVGGGGLTDTQYF. CDR3 sequence (DNA): TGTGCCAGCAGCGTAGGGGGCGGGGGCCTAACAGATACGCAGTATTTT.

The chain links TRBV5-1 to TRBJ1-2; 7 bases are shared with TRBD1. V was pared by 4 bases and J by 2 bases, with 11 bases of the junction left unmatched. The CDR3 loop spans 16 amino acids. Germline V gene sequence: CDR1 SGHRS, CDR2 YFSETQ. This CDR3 reads CASSQLTGLGNYGYTF. The CDR3 DNA is TGCGCCAGCAGCCAACTGACAGGGCTCGGAAACTATGGCTACACCTTC.

V usage is TRBV5-4 and J usage is TRBJ2-3; the match to TRBD1 covers 8 bases. CDR1 and CDR2 from the germline V gene are SGHNT and YYREEE (reference sequence). The V gene end was trimmed by 8 bases and the J gene end by 5 bases; junction bases not matched to a gene: 7. The CDR3 extends over 13 amino acids. The CDR3 reads CASMDRAVDTQYF. The CDR3, as DNA: TGTGCCAGTATGGACAGGGCGGTAGATACGCAGTATTTT.

This clone showed up just once. This chain joins TRBV6-5 and TRBJ2-3, with D hard to call. Deletions cut 2 bases from V and 6 bases from J, with 15 bases between. Germline CDR1 and CDR2: MNHEY and SVGAGI. The CDR3 contains 15 residues. The CDR3 reads CASSYGGPPPDTQYF. In DNA, the CDR3 is TGTGCCAGCAGTTACGGCGGCCCCCCACCTGATACGCAGTATTTT.

The chain recombines TRBV28 with TRBJ2-1, with TRBD2 matching over 9 bases. This CDR3 spans 15 amino acids. The junction had 10 bases not matched to a gene; V was cut back by 8 bases and J by 5 bases. Germline CDR1 MDHEN, CDR2 SYDVKM. CDR3 residues: CASGRRGLANNEQFF. CDR3 nucleotide sequence: TGTGCCAGCGGGCGCAGGGGACTAGCAAACAATGAGCAGTTCTTC.

The DNA for the CDR3 is TGTGCCAGTAGTGTTGCAGGGGGAATGAACACTGAAGCTTTCTTT. Translation: CASSVAGGMNTEAFF. V and J are TRBV19 and TRBJ1-1; TRBD1 aligns across 7 bases. This CDR3 has 15 amino acids. V lost 5 bases to trimming and J lost 0 bases; unmatched junction nucleotides: 6. Per germline, CDR1 LNHDA and CDR2 SQIVND (reference sequence).

The chain has TRBV6-4 and TRBJ1-6, with D possibly being TRBD1 (6 bases). The CDR3 consists of 14 residues. CDR1 is MRHNA and CDR2 is SNTAGT in the germline V gene. Trimming took off 4 bases at V and 5 bases at J, with 9 bases between the two ends. CDR3: CASSVSGDNSPLHF. In DNA, the CDR3 is TGTGCCAGCAGTGTTTCAGGGGATAATTCACCCCTCCACTTT.

V is TRBV28 and J is TRBJ2-3, with D possibly TRBD2 on 6 matching bases. V was pared by 4 bases and J by 6 bases, with 11 bases between. This CDR3 spans 13 amino acids. From germline, CDR1 is MDHEN and CDR2 SYDVKM. The CDR3 DNA reads as TGTGCCAGCAGTTCGGGACGGGAGGATACGCAGTATTTT. Protein sequence: CASSSGREDTQYF.

This clone came up once. The chain couples TRBV6-5 to TRBJ2-1; D unresolved. Per germline, CDR1 MNHEY and CDR2 SVGAGI. This CDR3 is 13 amino acids long. V lost 5 bases and J lost 5, with 10 bases in between. In DNA, the CDR3 is TGTGCCAGCAGTCCCGTGAGGAACAATGAGCAGTTCTTC. It encodes CASSPVRNNEQFF.

This clone was detected only once. J is TRBJ1-4 and V is TRBV9, with a possible D match to TRBD1 (5 bases). The V and J ends lost 4 bases and 6 bases respectively, with 13 bases between them. In germline, CDR1 is SGDLS, CDR2 YYNGEE. The CDR3 consists of 14 residues. The CDR3, as DNA: TGTGCCAGCAGCCGAAGGGGTTACGATGAAAAACTGTTTTTT. This translates into CASSRRGYDEKLFF.

V is TRBV4-2 and J is TRBJ2-1; 7 nucleotides align to TRBD2. CDR1 is LGHNA and CDR2 is YNFKEQ in the germline V gene. Trimming at V came to 4 bases and at J to 0 bases, leaving 9 bases not matched to a gene. The CDR3 is made up of 17 amino acids. CDR3 in amino acids: CASSPRVGGSSYNEQFF. DNA for the CDR3: TGTGCCAGCAGCCCACGGGTGGGGGGGAGCTCCTACAATGAGCAGTTCTTC.

The chain carries TRBV5-6 and TRBJ1-1; D uncertain. This CDR3 has 14 amino acids. V dropped 4 bases and J dropped 0 bases, with 10 bases sitting between them. Germline V CDR1 and CDR2: SGHDT, YYEEEE. The CDR3 region is CASSLTALNTEAFF. The CDR3 DNA reads as TGTGCCAGCAGCCTTACAGCCTTGAACACTGAAGCTTTCTTT.

The V and J genes are TRBV25-1 and TRBJ2-3, with TRBD1 matching 10 bases. V shed 6 bases and J 3 bases; nucleotides not matched to a gene: 15. Germline CDR1 MGHDK, CDR2 SYGVNS. This CDR3 contains 18 residues. DNA for the CDR3: TGTGCCAGCAGCAGCTCGATCCGGGACAGGGGCGGGACAGATACGCAGTATTTT. Its protein product is CASSSSIRDRGGTDTQYF.

This clone was seen a single time. V gene TRBV6-6 combines with J gene TRBJ1-5, with 8 bases aligning to TRBD1. Germline V lookup: CDR1 MNHNY, CDR2 SVGAGI (reference sequence). The CDR3 is made up of 15 amino acids. The junction had 6 bases not matched to a gene; V was cut back by 2 bases and J by 6 bases. CDR3 bases: TGTGCCAGCAGTTACGGACAGGGCGGCCGTCAGCCCCAGCATTTT. Protein sequence: CASSYGQGGRQPQHF.

This chain links TRBV28 with TRBJ1-2; a weak D match, TRBD1 (6 bases). The germline V gene encodes CDR1 MDHEN and CDR2 SYDVKM. This CDR3 has 12 residues. V shed 6 bases and J shed 8 bases, with 13 bases lying between them. The CDR3 bases are TGTGCCAGCAGGGGGGGGGCGCTGGGCTACACCTTC. This sequence encodes CASRGGALGYTF.

The genes are TRBV6-5 and TRBJ1-4; D is possibly TRBD1 (6 bases). V was cut by 5 bases and J by 5 bases, with 12 bases left in between. CDR3 length: 14 residues. Germline V gene lookup returns CDR1 MNHEY and CDR2 SVGAGI. Here the CDR3 reads CASSQQGGNEKLFF. For the CDR3, the DNA is TGTGCCAGCAGTCAACAGGGTGGGAATGAAAAACTGTTTTTT.

The V and J genes are TRBV7-9 and TRBJ1-2, with 8 bases matching TRBD1. V dropped 5 bases and J dropped 3; count of bases not matched to a gene: 5. This CDR3 region has 14 residues. Germline CDR1 reads SEHNR; CDR2 reads FQNEAQ (reference sequence). CDR3 region: CASSPTGDYYGYTF. The CDR3 nucleotides are TGTGCCAGCAGCCCGACAGGGGACTACTATGGCTACACCTTC.